This TCR beta chain originates from a study of blood T cells in healthy people across ages. PCR was performed a second time for about 7 to 12 cycles using a sample-barcoded 5' primer and a J-beta primer mix. Using its own MiXCR run on the 5' RACE reads, TCRdb lists one record per CDR3 protein. Among roughly 2 million distinct CDR3 sequences listed, roughly 50% were seen once. The V gene's germline CDR1 is MNHEY and CDR2 SMNVEV (reference sequence). The CDR3 has 14 residues. The V and J ends lost 5 bases and 6 bases respectively, with 16 bases between them. Each sample used at least 6 million PBMCs. The receptor's source is a woman aged 35 to 49 in good health. Source material: blood. The chain employs TRBV27 and TRBJ1-2, with D perhaps TRBD1 (6 bases). The CDR3 DNA is TGTGCCAGCAGTATTTCCAGGGGATTCCATGGCTACACCTTC. Its protein product is CASSISRGFHGYTF.